Listed below are T cell receptor beta chains from one sample, sequenced in a study of CD4 and CD8 cells across lung adenocarcinoma regions. TCRdb used MiXCR to reprocess the PCR reads, holding one entry per CDR3 protein. The data show under 13,000 distinct CDR3 sequences, with approximately 53% seen just once and 15% to 20% held by the top ten. The source material was CD4+ T cells from the center of a lung tumor. The receptors were gathered from a male donor with lung adenocarcinoma. The CD4 and CD8 labels of this study may be unreliable. Both conserved end residues are part of each CDR3. The order of the fields is V gene, clone size, D gene, J gene, CDR3 DNA, CDR3 protein. A D gene is named only where the DNA matches it firmly. Clone size, where shown, is once, few, many, or a class for clones that have expanded.

v_call: TRBV27
clone_size: few
d_call: TRBD2
j_call: TRBJ2-1
cdr3_nt: TGTGCCAGCAGTAAACTAGCGGGGGAGCAGTTCTTC
cdr3_aa: CASSKLAGEQFF

v_call: TRBV6-5
clone_size: many
d_call: -
j_call: TRBJ2-3
cdr3_nt: TGTGCCGTGGGAACAGATACGCAGTATTTT
cdr3_aa: CAVGTDTQYF

v_call: TRBV27
clone_size: many
d_call: TRBD1
j_call: TRBJ1-2
cdr3_nt: TGTGCCAGCAGTTTAGGAGGGGGCCTACGAGGCTACACCTTC
cdr3_aa: CASSLGGGLRGYTF

v_call: TRBV18
clone_size: many
d_call: TRBD2
j_call: TRBJ2-7
cdr3_nt: TGTGCCAGCTCACCACCGGGACTACCTAATTACGAGCAGTACTTC
cdr3_aa: CASSPPGLPNYEQYF

v_call: TRBV6-5
clone_size: once
d_call: -
j_call: TRBJ1-1
cdr3_nt: TGTGCCAGCAGTTATCGTGGGGCAGGGCCTGGCACTGAAGCTTTCTTT
cdr3_aa: CASSYRGAGPGTEAFF

v_call: TRBV6-1
clone_size: -
d_call: -
j_call: TRBJ2-5
cdr3_nt: TGTGCCAGCAGGAGAACGGGTTCCCAGTACTTC
cdr3_aa: CASRRTGSQYF

v_call: TRBV6-1
clone_size: -
d_call: TRBD2
j_call: TRBJ2-3
cdr3_nt: TGTGCCAGCACCTCCGCGGGGGGAGCGGGGGGAACTGACCCAGAGACGCAGTATTTT
cdr3_aa: CASTSAGGAGGTDPETQYF

v_call: TRBV7-2
clone_size: many
d_call: TRBD2
j_call: TRBJ2-5
cdr3_nt: TGTGCCAGCAGCTCTATGGGACTAGCGGGAGGGGGAGAGACCCAGTACTTC
cdr3_aa: CASSSMGLAGGGETQYF

v_call: TRBV6-1
clone_size: -
d_call: TRBD2
j_call: TRBJ2-3
cdr3_nt: TGTGCCAGGAGTGAGGGGAGCGGGGGCCCAGAGACGCAGTATTTT
cdr3_aa: CARSEGSGGPETQYF

v_call: TRBV10-1
clone_size: -
d_call: TRBD2
j_call: TRBJ2-4
cdr3_nt: TGCGCGGGGTACGGGGGGGGTGCCAAAGAGATTCAGTACTTC
cdr3_aa: CAGYGGGAKEIQYF

v_call: TRBV4-1
clone_size: many
d_call: -
j_call: TRBJ2-1
cdr3_nt: TGCGCCAGCAGCCAAACGGCGGTTGAGCAGTTCTTC
cdr3_aa: CASSQTAVEQFF

v_call: TRBV27
clone_size: few
d_call: -
j_call: TRBJ2-1
cdr3_nt: TGTGCCAGCAGCGCCAGGAGGGCCCCCTACAATGAGCAGTTCTTC
cdr3_aa: CASSARRAPYNEQFF

v_call: TRBV5-3
clone_size: medium-sized
d_call: -
j_call: TRBJ2-4
cdr3_nt: TGTGCCAGAAGCTTGGTAGGAGGCACCCCACGTGGCATTCAGTACTTC
cdr3_aa: CARSLVGGTPRGIQYF

v_call: TRBV6-1
clone_size: -
d_call: -
j_call: TRBJ2-1
cdr3_nt: TGTGCCAGCAGTCCCCGGAGAGGGGGCTCCTACAATGAGCAGTTCTTC
cdr3_aa: CASSPRRGGSYNEQFF